This is a list of T cell receptor beta chains from one sample in a study of regulatory T cells in long-lasting Graves disease. From the multiplex PCR reads, TCRdb called clonotypes with MiXCR, one entry per CDR3 protein. The data hold roughly 500,000 distinct CDR3 sequences, with approximately 12% observed a single time. These same data were also listed under a study on T cells in Graves' hyperthyroidism and ophthalmopathy.

Here the sequenced sample was peripheral blood mononuclear cells (PBMCs), taken at new diagnosis, from a patient treated with antithyroid drugs. The receptors shown here come from a woman younger than 45 with Graves disease. CDR3s include the opening cysteine and the closing phenylalanine or tryptophan. D genes are given only for firm matches. Size is stated for part of the rows, as once, few or many counts, or as a class when the clone is expanded.

TRBJ1-4	TRBV5-1	TRBD1	many	CASSPSTGTGDEKLFF	TGCGCCAGCAGTCCGTCAACCGGGACAGGGGATGAAAAACTGTTTTTT
TRBJ2-5	TRBV7-8	TRBD1	many	CASSYGTGYETQYF	TGTGCCAGCAGCTACGGGACAGGGTACGAGACCCAGTACTTC
TRBJ2-4	TRBV6-5	.	.	CASSYSAGTENIQYF	TGTGCCAGCAGTTACTCGGCAGGAACAGAAAACATTCAGTACTTC
TRBJ2-2	TRBV27	.	.	CASSLVRNTGELFF	TGTGCCAGCAGTTTGGTGCGGAACACCGGGGAGCTGTTTTTT
TRBJ2-1	TRBV18	.	many	CASSLGQLDFDEQFF	TGTGCCAGCTCACTCGGACAGCTGGATTTTGATGAGCAGTTCTTC
TRBJ2-5	TRBV7-9	TRBD1	many	CASSLARGTGEETQYF	TGTGCCAGCAGCTTAGCCAGGGGGACAGGCGAAGAGACCCAGTACTTC
TRBJ1-3	TRBV7-2	TRBD1	.	CASSLRWTGEQREGSGNTIYF	TGTGCCAGCAGCCTACGCTGGACAGGGGAACAGAGAGAGGGCTCTGGAAACACCATATATTTT
TRBJ2-5	TRBV5-1	.	few	CASQLEETQYF	TGCGCCAGCCAACTAGAAGAGACCCAGTACTTC
TRBJ1-6	TRBV6-2/TRBV6-3	.	few	CASTRDIGSPLHF	TGTGCCAGCACCCGGGACATAGGTTCGCCCCTCCACTTT
TRBJ2-7	TRBV28	.	few	CASGTYSYEQYF	TGTGCCAGCGGGACGTATTCCTACGAGCAGTACTTC
TRBJ1-3	TRBV11-2	TRBD1	many	CASSLVGGLNGDTIYF	TGTGCCAGCAGCTTAGTAGGGGGCCTCAACGGAGACACCATATATTTT
TRBJ2-1	TRBV12-3/TRBV12-4	.	many	CASSPMGNEQFF	TGTGCCAGCTCGCCGATGGGGAATGAGCAGTTCTTC
TRBJ1-1	TRBV28	TRBD1	many	CASSSQGATEAFF	TGTGCCAGCAGCTCACAGGGGGCCACTGAAGCTTTCTTT
TRBJ2-1	TRBV20-1	.	many	CSASGGMEWNEQFF	TGCAGTGCTAGTGGTGGGATGGAATGGAATGAGCAGTTCTTC
TRBJ1-1	TRBV11-3	TRBD1	many	CASSLAQWTGNTEAFF	TGTGCCAGCAGCTTAGCCCAATGGACAGGGAACACTGAAGCTTTCTTT
TRBJ2-1	TRBV7-8	TRBD2	.	CASSRGLDTYNEQFF	TGTGCCAGCAGCCGCGGACTAGACACCTACAATGAGCAGTTCTTC